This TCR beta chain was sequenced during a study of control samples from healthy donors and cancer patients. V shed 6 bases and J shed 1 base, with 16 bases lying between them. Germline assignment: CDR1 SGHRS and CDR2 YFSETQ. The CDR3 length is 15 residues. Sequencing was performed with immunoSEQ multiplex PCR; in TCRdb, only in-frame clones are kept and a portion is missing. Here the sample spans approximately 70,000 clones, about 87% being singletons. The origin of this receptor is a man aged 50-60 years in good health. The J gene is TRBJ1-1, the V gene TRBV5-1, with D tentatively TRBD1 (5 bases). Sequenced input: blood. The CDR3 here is CASKSRSGANTEAFF. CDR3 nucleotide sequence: TGCGCCAGCAAAAGTCGATCCGGGGCGAACACTGAAGCTTTCTTT.